Following are 28 T cell receptor beta chains from one sample sequenced in a study of blood T cell repertoires in COVID-19 (dated by TCRdb to 2018 to 2020). The receptor library was made with the immunoSEQ multiplex PCR assay. Entries here come from immuneACCESS through TCRdb and include only in-frame sequences with V and J called. Some clones fail to appear in such tables; in the studies checked, an unresolved V gene covers under half of the shortfall, and the cause of the remainder is unknown. Counted in this sample were approximately 290,000 clones; around nine tenths of them appeared once. The biggest ten clones account for under 15% of the sample. Input material: peripheral blood. The receptors here all came from an older woman with acute or convalescent COVID-19.

The chain has TRBV24-1 and TRBJ2-2; maybe TRBD1 (6 bases). Trimming took off 7 bases at V and 3 bases at J, with 17 bases between the two ends. This CDR3 has 16 amino acids. Germline V gene lookup returns CDR1 KGHDR and CDR2 SFDVKD. The CDR3 DNA reads as TGTGCCACCAGCCAACACGGAGAGGGGGACACCGGGGAGCTGTTTTTT. Its protein product is CATSQHGEGDTGELFF.

The chain has TRBV27 and TRBJ2-5; 8 bases agree with TRBD2. Germline V gene sequence: CDR1 MNHEY, CDR2 SMNVEV (reference sequence). V dropped 7 bases and J dropped 3; count of bases not matched to a gene: 16. The CDR3 totals 17 residues. CDR3 DNA: TGTGCCAGCACCACCTGGGCTAGCGGGTTTTCTAAAGAGACCCAGTACTTC. Encoded protein: CASTTWASGFSKETQYF.

The J gene is TRBJ2-2, the V gene TRBV7-6; perhaps TRBD2 as D (5 bases). This CDR3 contains 16 residues. Germline V gives CDR1 SGHVS, CDR2 FNYEAQ. V gave up 2 bases and J gave up 1 base, with 11 bases separating them. The CDR3 spells CASSLLGGLNTGELFF. The CDR3, as DNA: TGTGCCAGCAGCTTACTCGGCGGACTGAACACCGGGGAGCTGTTTTTT.

The chain carries TRBV1 and TRBJ2-3; the table gives TRBD2 as D, unverified against the DNA. TRBV1 is a pseudogene. The CDR3 is made up of 14 amino acids. In nucleotides, the CDR3 is TGCACCCCAGGCGGGGGACTCGGGAAAGATACGCAGTATTTT. This codes for CTPGGGLGKDTQYF.

V gene TRBV7-3 combines with J gene TRBJ2-7, with D tentatively TRBD1 (5 bases). The CDR3 runs 15 residues. The V end was cut by 2 bases, the J end by 3 bases, with 14 bases between. Germline V gene lookup returns CDR1 SGHTA and CDR2 FQGTGA. CDR3 in DNA: TGTGCCAGCAGCTTAGAAACAGGACCGTACTACGAGCAGTACTTC. Translating gives CASSLETGPYYEQYF.

This chain links TRBV29-1 with TRBJ2-1, with D possibly TRBD2 on 5 matching bases. V lost 5 bases to trimming and J lost 13 bases, with 18 bases between them. From germline, CDR1 is SQVTM and CDR2 ANQGSEA. This CDR3 region has 12 residues. As DNA, the CDR3 is TGCAGCGTTCTCTGGGCCCCCTCGGGACAGTTCTTC. It codes for CSVLWAPSGQFF.

This clone appeared once. J is TRBJ2-2 and V is TRBV7-2; 12 bases map to TRBD1. The CDR3 is made up of 19 amino acids. With V trimmed by 5 bases and J by 5 bases, 15 bases remained unmatched. Germline V gives CDR1 SGHTA, CDR2 FQGNSA. The CDR3 nucleotides read TGTGCCAGCAGCCGCCCTCTTAGGGACAGGGGGCTTGTTACCGGGGAGCTGTTTTTT. Translated, it gives CASSRPLRDRGLVTGELFF.

This clone was detected once. The chain employs TRBV19 and TRBJ1-5; 9 bases are a match to TRBD1. CDR1 is LNHDA and CDR2 is SQIVND in the germline V gene (reference sequence). The CDR3 has 14 amino acids. V dropped 4 bases and J dropped 5; count of bases not matched to a gene: 3. This chain's CDR3 is CASSSTGGYQPQHF. The CDR3 region has the DNA TGTGCCAGTAGTAGTACAGGGGGCTATCAGCCCCAGCATTTT.

The chain recombines TRBV6-6 with TRBJ2-5; D is perhaps TRBD2 (6 bases). V dropped 6 bases and J dropped 2 bases, with 16 bases sitting between them. Germline V lookup: CDR1 MNHNY, CDR2 SVGAGI (reference sequence). This CDR3 contains 15 residues. This CDR3 reads CASRIGTAPQETQYF. The CDR3 DNA reads as TGTGCCAGCAGGATCGGGACTGCTCCACAAGAGACCCAGTACTTC.

V and J are TRBV24-1 and TRBJ1-2; TRBD1 aligns across 8 bases. This CDR3 has 15 amino acids. Germline CDR1 KGHDR, CDR2 SFDVKD. With 2 bases clipped from V and 8 bases from J, the junction kept 9 bases outside the gene matches. CDR3 in amino acids: CATSDSDRDQSGYTF. CDR3 bases: TGTGCCACCAGTGATTCGGACAGGGATCAAAGCGGCTACACCTTC.

This sequence joins TRBV5-1 and TRBJ2-1; the D is unclear. Trimming took 0 bases from V and 6 from J, leaving 10 bases between them. The germline V gene encodes CDR1 SGHRS and CDR2 YFSETQ. The CDR3 consists of 14 residues. The CDR3 sequence is CASSLGLGLNEQFF. CDR3 in DNA: TGCGCCAGCAGCTTGGGTCTAGGCCTCAATGAGCAGTTCTTC.

V and J are TRBV6-5 and TRBJ1-1; D gene ambiguous. CDR1 is MNHEY and CDR2 is SVGAGI in the germline V gene. CDR3 length: 12 residues. Trimming took 4 bases from V and 7 from J, leaving 10 bases between them. The CDR3 region has the DNA TGTGCCAGCAGTTCCAACCGACTTGAAGCTTTCTTT. This encodes CASSSNRLEAFF.

The chain uses TRBV9 and TRBJ1-4; a weak D match, TRBD1 (6 bases). The CDR3 is 15 residues long. V lost 0 bases to trimming and J lost 6 bases, with 12 bases between them. The V gene's germline CDR1 is SGDLS and CDR2 YYNGEE. CDR3 in DNA: TGTGCCAGCAGCGTAGAACCCAGGGGTGATGAAAAACTGTTTTTT. This gives the protein CASSVEPRGDEKLFF.

This clone came up once. V is TRBV7-2 and J is TRBJ2-3, with 13 bases that match TRBD2. CDR3 length equals 16 residues. Trimming cost V 2 bases and J 8 bases; bases outside gene matches: 7. Germline V lookup: CDR1 SGHTA, CDR2 FQGNSA. CDR3 nucleotide sequence: TGTGCCAGCAGCTTATCCGGGACTAGCGGGATTGGTACGCAGTATTTT. Encoded protein: CASSLSGTSGIGTQYF.

This clone was picked up a small number of times. The chain is built from TRBV9 and TRBJ2-7; 10 bases agree with TRBD2. Unmatched junction bases numbered 10, after V lost 3 bases and J lost 7 bases. Germline V gene data show CDR1 as SGDLS and CDR2 as YYNGEE. This CDR3 has 15 residues. The CDR3 DNA reads as TGTGCCAGCAGCGGATTAGCGGGAGGTCCCGGGGAGCAGTACTTC. Translation gives CASSGLAGGPGEQYF.

This rearrangement joins TRBV4-2 to TRBJ2-7; 8 nucleotides align to TRBD2. CDR3 length: 16 residues. J gave up 1 base and V 0 bases, and 5 bases lay outside the gene matches. CDR1 is LGHNA, CDR2 YNFKEQ, per germline. The CDR3 nucleotides are TGTGCCAGCAGCCAAGACGCGACTAGCGCGTCCTACGAGCAGTACTTC. It is translated as CASSQDATSASYEQYF.

V usage is TRBV7-9 and J usage is TRBJ2-1; 7 positions agree with TRBD1. This CDR3 spans 15 amino acids. The germline CDR1 and CDR2 sequences are SEHNR and FQNEAQ (reference sequence). Trimming removed 3 bases from V and 2 bases from J; junction bases left unmatched: 4. CDR3 sequence reads: CASSFDRDTYNEQFF. DNA of the CDR3: TGTGCCAGCAGCTTCGACAGGGATACCTACAATGAGCAGTTCTTC.

The V gene is TRBV7-2, the J gene TRBJ2-7, with D uncertain. V was cut by 0 bases and J by 4 bases, with 7 bases left in between. CDR1 is SGHTA and CDR2 is FQGNSA in the germline V gene. The CDR3 loop spans 13 amino acids. CDR3 DNA sequence: TGTGCCAGCAGCTTAGCGGGCCAGTACGAGCAGTACTTC. It translates to CASSLAGQYEQYF. Full variable domain (rest looked up from reference TRBV7-2 and TRBJ2-7): GAGVSQSPSNKVTEKGKDVELRCDPISGHTALYWYRQSLGQGLEFLIYFQGNSAPDKSGLPSDRFSAERTGGSVSTLTIQRTQQEDSAVYLCASSLAGQYEQYFGPGTRLTVT.

The chain links TRBV5-4 to TRBJ2-1; 8 positions match TRBD2. V was clipped by 4 bases and J by 6 bases; unmatched bases: 9. The CDR3 is made up of 15 amino acids. Looked up from germline, CDR1 is SGHNT and CDR2 is YYREEE (reference sequence). The CDR3 loop is CASSRPAGGFNEQFF. In DNA form, the CDR3 reads TGTGCCAGCAGCCGTCCGGCGGGAGGATTCAATGAGCAGTTCTTC.

The chain uses TRBV6-5 and TRBJ2-3; D not resolved. The CDR3 totals 16 residues. Germline CDR1 reads MNHEY; CDR2 reads SVGAGI. V dropped 3 bases and J dropped 3 bases, with 16 bases sitting between them. In DNA form, the CDR3 reads TGTGCCAGCAGTTATGAGGCCCTCGGTAAAACAGATACGCAGTATTTT. Its translation: CASSYEALGKTDTQYF.

The J gene is TRBJ1-2, the V gene TRBV2; 8 bases are a match to TRBD1. V was pared by 4 bases and J by 3 bases, with 4 bases of the junction left unmatched. The CDR3 consists of 14 residues. Germline CDR1 SNHLY, CDR2 FYNNEI. DNA for the CDR3: TGTGCCAGCAGTGGTCAGGGGGCCCACTATGGCTACACCTTC. Translated, it gives CASSGQGAHYGYTF.

The chain uses TRBV5-1 and TRBJ2-1, with 12 bases aligning to TRBD2. Germline V gene lookup returns CDR1 SGHRS and CDR2 YFSETQ. The CDR3 sequence is 17 residues long. V lost 3 bases and J lost 1; bases outside the gene matches: 5. The CDR3 DNA is TGCGCCAGCAGCTGGACTAGCGGGGCCTTATCCTACAATGAGCAGTTCTTC. Its translation: CASSWTSGALSYNEQFF. Complete variable domain (other parts from reference TRBV5-1 and TRBJ2-1): KAGVTQTPRYLIKTRGQQVTLSCSPISGHRSVSWYQQTPGQGLQFLFEYFSETQRNKGNFPGRFSGRQFSNSRSEMNVSTLELGDSALYLCASSWTSGALSYNEQFFGPGTRLTVL.

This clone was counted only a few times. The genes are TRBV28 and TRBJ1-3, with a possible D match to TRBD1 (6 bases). Germline CDR1 is MDHEN and CDR2 is SYDVKM. V dropped 7 bases and J dropped 8 bases, with 15 bases sitting between them. The CDR3 covers 13 residues. The CDR3 loop is CASTRAGADTIYF. The CDR3, as DNA: TGTGCCAGCACCAGGGCGGGGGCGGACACCATATATTTT.

This chain joins TRBV4-3 and TRBJ2-1; unclear D gene. The germline CDR1 and CDR2 sequences are LGHNA and YSLEER. The CDR3 consists of 15 residues. V was cut by 4 bases and J by 2 bases, with 12 bases left in between. This chain's CDR3 is CASSPTVGAYNEQFF. Here the CDR3 DNA reads TGCGCCAGCAGCCCCACCGTGGGCGCCTACAATGAGCAGTTCTTC.

The chain joins TRBV6-5 to TRBJ1-6; D gene unclear. Germline V gene lookup returns CDR1 MNHEY and CDR2 SVGAGI. Trimming took off 6 bases at V and 7 bases at J, with 13 bases between the two ends. This CDR3 spans 14 amino acids. The CDR3 nucleotides read TGTGCCAGCAGCGTACGTAGTCTCAATTCACCCCTCCACTTT. Translating gives CASSVRSLNSPLHF.

The V and J genes are TRBV7-2 and TRBJ2-1; a possible D gene is TRBD2 (6 bases). V lost 2 bases and J lost 6, with 11 bases in between. The V gene's germline CDR1 is SGHTA and CDR2 FQGNSA. The CDR3 is made up of 14 amino acids. CDR3 residues: CASSLYGRTNEQFF. The CDR3 bases are TGTGCCAGCAGCTTATACGGGAGAACCAATGAGCAGTTCTTC.

The rearrangement joins TRBV27 to TRBJ2-2, with 7 bases fitting TRBD1. In germline, CDR1 is MNHEY, CDR2 SMNVEV (reference sequence). V shed 3 bases and J 0 bases; nucleotides not matched to a gene: 1. This CDR3 spans 15 amino acids. The CDR3 sequence is CASSLGQTNTGELFF. Here the CDR3 DNA reads TGTGCCAGCAGTTTGGGACAGACGAACACCGGGGAGCTGTTTTTT.

This rearrangement joins TRBV6-1 to TRBJ2-1, with D perhaps matching TRBD2 (6 bases). CDR3 length: 16 residues. V was pared by 4 bases and J by 7 bases, with 20 bases between. The germline V gene has CDR1 MNHNS and CDR2 SASEGT. Here the CDR3 reads CASSGGVGGSLNEQFF. Here the CDR3 DNA reads TGTGCCAGCAGTGGGGGGGTTGGCGGTTCGTTGAATGAGCAGTTCTTC.